This entry features one T cell receptor beta chain sequence. Its antigen is undetermined. This CDR3 has 16 residues. In germline, CDR1 is LNHDA, CDR2 SQIVND (reference sequence). The data were obtained in a study of cytomegalovirus exposure and HLA in healthy donors. Whole-study context: A previous analysis identified fewer than 130 million unique TCR beta sequences derived from 180 million or so T cells. Study-wide points: Most sequenced TCRs were rare (though some public TCRs occurred in many donors). Clonal expansion, a later analysis showed, was greater in HLA-associated TCR beta chains than in equally common others.

The study ran its PCR with 60 Vbeta and 13 Jbeta primers. Profiled with immunoSEQ multiplex PCR; TCRdb holds only in-frame clones, not every one. The sample lists about 130,000 clones, roughly 75% occurring once. The source material was PBMCs. The V call is TRBV19, the J call TRBJ2-5; TRBD2 aligns across 10 bases. The assigned J gene may be wrong: the sequence end matches TRBJ2-7 better. The TCR sequence derives from a man aged 25-40 years in good health. The CDR3 DNA follows: TGTGCCAGTAGTGCCCGACTAGCGGGTCCCTCCTACGAGCAGTACTTC. It encodes CASSARLAGPSYEQYF.